The source of this T cell receptor beta chain is a study of blood T cell repertoires in COVID-19. Using immunoSEQ multiplex PCR, the repertoire was profiled, and TCRdb retains in-frame clones only, with some absent. The repertoire holds some 150,000 clones, with 80% to 90% as singletons. This CDR3 is built from 15 residues. Per the germline V gene, CDR1 is SEHNR and CDR2 is FQNEAQ (reference sequence). With V trimmed by 4 bases and J by 5 bases, 7 bases remained unmatched. The sample consisted of peripheral blood. The chain joins TRBV7-9 to TRBJ2-2, with 7 bases matching TRBD1. The receptor's source is a woman aged 80 or over with acute or convalescent COVID-19. The CDR3 loop is CASSSWTGGTGELFF. The CDR3 DNA reads TGTGCCAGCAGCTCCTGGACAGGCGGGACCGGGGAGCTGTTTTTT.